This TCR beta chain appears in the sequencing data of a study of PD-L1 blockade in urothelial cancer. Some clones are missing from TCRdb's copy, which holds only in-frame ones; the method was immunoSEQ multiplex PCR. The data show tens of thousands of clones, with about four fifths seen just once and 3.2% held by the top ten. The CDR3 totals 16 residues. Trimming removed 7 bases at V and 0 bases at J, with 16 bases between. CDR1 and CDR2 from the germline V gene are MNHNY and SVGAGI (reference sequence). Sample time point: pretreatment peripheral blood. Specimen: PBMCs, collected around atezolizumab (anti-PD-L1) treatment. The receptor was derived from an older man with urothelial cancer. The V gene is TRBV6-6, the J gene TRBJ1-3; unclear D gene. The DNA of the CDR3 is TGTGCCAGCATAAGGGAGGGTCTTTACTCTGGAAACACCATATATTTT. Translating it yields CASIREGLYSGNTIYF.